These 14 T cell receptor beta chains originate from one sample sequenced in a study of blood T cells in healthy people across ages. With a J-beta primer mix and a sample-barcoded 5' primer, a second PCR ran about 7 to 11 cycles. Using its own MiXCR run on the 5' RACE reads, TCRdb lists one record per CDR3 protein. The table records around 1.7 million distinct CDR3 sequences, 28% of them present only once. Sequencing was performed on blood. These receptor sequences come from a woman in her thirties in good health.

This clonotype was detected ten times or more. V usage is TRBV5-1 and J usage is TRBJ2-7, with 9 bases fitting TRBD1. Trimming cost V 3 bases and J 3 bases; bases outside gene matches: 7. CDR1 is SGHRS and CDR2 is YFSETQ in the germline V gene. The CDR3 has 15 amino acids. In DNA, the CDR3 is TGCGCCAGCAGCTCTCGACAGGGGGGTAACTACGAGCAGTACTTC. Amino acid sequence: CASSSRQGGNYEQYF.

This clonotype has a handful of counts. The chain combines TRBV7-2 with TRBJ2-3, with TRBD2 matching 11 bases. The CDR3 has 14 amino acids. The J segment lost 5 bases and the V segment lost 3 bases, leaving 1 base of the junction unmatched. CDR1 is SGHTA, CDR2 FQGNSA, per germline. The CDR3 loop reads CASSFSGRVDTQYF. CDR3 bases: TGTGCCAGCAGCTTTAGCGGGAGGGTAGATACGCAGTATTTT.

In this sample, this clonotype turned up a few times. V gene TRBV7-2 combines with J gene TRBJ2-7; D is unclear. The CDR3 totals 12 residues. Trimming cost V 1 base and J 7 bases, with 8 bases left between them. CDR1 is SGHTA and CDR2 is FQGNSA in the germline V gene. CDR3 nucleotide sequence: TGTGCCAGCAGCTTAGTAGACACAGAGCAGTACTTC. Protein product: CASSLVDTEQYF.

The chain employs TRBV6-4 and TRBJ2-7, with 7 bases that match TRBD1. The germline CDR1 and CDR2 sequences are MRHNA and SNTAGT. This CDR3 region has 16 residues. J was trimmed by 7 bases and V by 0 bases; bases with no gene match: 12. For the CDR3, the DNA is TGTGCCAGCAGTGACTCGCCGACAGGGTACTACAATGAGCAGTACTTC. Translating it yields CASSDSPTGYYNEQYF.

This clonotype occurred many times. The chain has TRBV29-1 and TRBJ2-5; no reliable D call. Germline V gene data show CDR1 as SQVTM and CDR2 as ANQGSEA. Trimming cost V 5 bases and J 5 bases, with 9 bases left between them. CDR3 length: 11 residues. The chain's CDR3 is CSVSAGETQYF. CDR3 coding DNA: TGCAGCGTTAGTGCTGGGGAGACCCAGTACTTC.

The V call is TRBV29-1, the J call TRBJ2-7; D is unclear. Trimming took off 1 base at V and 1 base at J, with 11 bases between the two ends. The CDR3 sequence is 14 residues long. Germline CDR1 reads SQVTM; CDR2 reads ANQGSEA. Here the CDR3 reads CSVEVGWGSYEQYF. CDR3 sequence (DNA): TGCAGCGTTGAAGTTGGATGGGGATCCTACGAGCAGTACTTC.

This clonotype occurred a few times. CDR3 protein: CASSFAGSATNEKLFF. Written as DNA, the CDR3 is TGTGCCAGCAGTTTTGCAGGGTCCGCAACTAATGAAAAACTGTTTTTT. V is TRBV28 and J is TRBJ1-4, with D possibly being TRBD1 (5 bases). Trimming removed 3 bases from V and 0 bases from J, with 11 bases in between. Germline CDR1 is MDHEN and CDR2 is SYDVKM. This CDR3 region has 16 residues.

The chain combines TRBV5-1 with TRBJ2-1, with a tentative D call TRBD2 (6 bases). CDR3 size: 12 residues. CDR1 and CDR2 from the germline V gene are SGHRS and YFSETQ. V dropped 7 bases and J dropped 10 bases, with 15 bases sitting between them. The CDR3 DNA sequence: TGCGCCAGCCACGGGGGTGACTACGAGCAGTTCTTC. Residues: CASHGGDYEQFF.

This clonotype was recorded a few times. The genes are TRBV21-1 and TRBJ2-4. TRBV21-1 is termed a pseudogene. This CDR3 is built from 11 residues. In DNA form, the CDR3 reads TGTGCCAGCAGCAGGGATATGGGACAGTACTTC. This codes for CASSRDMGQYF.

The chain employs TRBV15 and TRBJ2-7; D possibly corresponds to TRBD1 (6 bases). Trimming stripped 4 bases from V and 5 bases from J, with 9 bases between. Germline assignment: CDR1 LNHNV and CDR2 YYDKDF (reference sequence). The CDR3 has 12 amino acids. The CDR3 region has the DNA TGTGCCACCAGCAAGTCAGGGGACGAGCAGTACTTC. Translated, it gives CATSKSGDEQYF.

Turning to this clonotype: A read error is possible here, since a much larger clone lies one base away. CDR3 DNA: TGTGCCAGCAGTCTAGGACAGGGTCGGGGCGATGAGCAGTACTTC. Translation gives CASSLGQGRGDEQYF. The chain joins TRBV27 to TRBJ2-7; 8 bases are shared with TRBD1. This CDR3 has 15 amino acids. Germline CDR1 is MNHEY and CDR2 is SMNVEV (reference sequence). The V gene end was trimmed by 5 bases and the J gene end by 7 bases; junction bases not matched to a gene: 13.

Worth noting for this clonotype: A single base separates this from a much larger clone, so it may be a read error. The chain links TRBV6-5 to TRBJ2-6; D assignment may be TRBD1 or TRBD2 (6 bases each). The CDR3 spans 16 residues. From germline, CDR1 is MNHEY and CDR2 SVGAGI. The chain's CDR3 is CASSYSGGAGVNVLTF. The CDR3 nucleotides are TGTGCCAGCAGTTACTCGGGGGGCGCTGGGGTCAACGTCCTGACTTTC.

The CDR3 is CATAQAQYNEQFF. The CDR3 DNA sequence: TGTGCCACCGCACAGGCCCAATACAATGAGCAGTTCTTC. The chain joins TRBV24-1 to TRBJ2-1; possibly TRBD1 for D (5 bases). This CDR3 region has 13 residues. The V and J ends lost 9 bases and 4 bases respectively, with 12 bases between them. Germline V gene sequence: CDR1 KGHDR, CDR2 SFDVKD.

The gene calls are TRBV15 and TRBJ2-1; D gene unclear. V lost 0 bases and J lost 7, with 7 bases in between. CDR3 length: 13 residues. Germline V gives CDR1 LNHNV, CDR2 YYDKDF (reference sequence). DNA for the CDR3: TGTGCCACCAGCAGAGATCCCGTGAATGAGCAGTTCTTC. This encodes CATSRDPVNEQFF.